What follows are 7 T cell receptor beta chains derived from one specimen sequenced in a study of shared clonotypes between healthy human individuals. The repertoire was sequenced with immunoSEQ multiplex PCR; TCRdb's copy has only in-frame clones and lacks some. The sample contains roughly 1,100,000 clones, around 74% of which appear only once. The material sequenced was memory CD4+ T cells sorted from blood. The subset is: CD45RA-negative fraction. The receptors come from a young man in good health.

The chain combines TRBV5-1 with TRBJ2-7; 9 positions agree with TRBD2. CDR1 is SGHRS and CDR2 is YFSETQ in the germline V gene. Trimming removed 4 bases from V and 3 bases from J; junction bases left unmatched: 5. The CDR3 runs to 14 residues. For the CDR3, the DNA is TGCGCCAGCAGCGAGACTAGCGGTCGCTACGAGCAGTACTTC. Translating gives CASSETSGRYEQYF.

The CDR3 DNA follows: TGTGCCAGCAGTGTGGACAGGGGAGGAACCGGGGAGCTGTTTTTT. It translates to CASSVDRGGTGELFF. This chain links TRBV25-1 with TRBJ2-2; 9 positions match TRBD1. V was pared by 4 bases and J by 5 bases, with 5 bases of the junction left unmatched. Germline CDR1 and CDR2: MGHDK and SYGVNS. This CDR3 has 15 residues. Drawing the rest from reference TRBV25-1 and TRBJ2-2, the complete variable domain is EADIYQTPRYLVIGTGKKITLECSQTMGHDKMYWYQQDPGMELHLIHYSYGVNSTEKGDLSSESTVSRIRTEHFPLTLESARPSHTSQYLCASSVDRGGTGELFFGEGSRLTVL.

The chain joins TRBV19 to TRBJ2-7; 10 bases align to TRBD2. This CDR3 region has 16 residues. Per germline, CDR1 LNHDA and CDR2 SQIVND (reference sequence). V dropped 3 bases and J dropped 2; count of bases not matched to a gene: 7. The CDR3 region has the DNA TGTGCCAGTAGTATTCGAGCGGGAGGGCCCCCCTACGAGCAGTACTTC. Protein sequence: CASSIRAGGPPYEQYF.

The V call is TRBV27, the J call TRBJ2-3; possibly TRBD1 for D (5 bases). V lost 6 bases and J 2 bases, leaving 15 bases between the germline ends. This CDR3 has 15 amino acids. In germline, CDR1 is MNHEY, CDR2 SMNVEV (reference sequence). The CDR3 nucleotides are TGTGCCAGCAGCCTCATGGCAGGGTACACAGATACGCAGTATTTT. Amino acid sequence: CASSLMAGYTDTQYF.

V gene TRBV5-5 combines with J gene TRBJ2-1; no definite D call. The CDR3 has 16 residues. The germline V and J ends were trimmed by 0 bases and 1 base, with 11 bases remaining between them. CDR1 SGHKS and CDR2 YYEKEE come from the germline V gene (reference sequence). CDR3 residues: CASSLEPAPSYNEQFF. The CDR3 region has the DNA TGTGCCAGCAGCTTGGAACCAGCTCCATCCTACAATGAGCAGTTCTTC.

The rearrangement joins TRBV18 to TRBJ2-7; 10 bases agree with TRBD1. The length of the CDR3 is 14 residues. Germline V lookup: CDR1 KGHSH, CDR2 LQKENI. J lost 0 bases, V lost 4 bases, and 0 bases had no gene match. The CDR3, as DNA: TGTGCCAGCTCACGGGACAGGGGCTCCTACGAGCAGTACTTC. This encodes CASSRDRGSYEQYF. Full variable domain (missing parts from reference TRBV18 and TRBJ2-7): NAGVMQNPRHLVRRRGQEARLRCSPMKGHSHVYWYRQLPEEGLKFMVYLQKENIIDESGMPKERFSAEFPKEGPSILRIQQVVRGDSAAYFCASSRDRGSYEQYFGPGTRLTVT.

This clone was seen a single time. The gene calls are TRBV28 and TRBJ2-2; D is unresolved. The ends were cut back, 3 bases at V and 6 bases at J, with 8 bases in the middle. Per the germline V gene, CDR1 is MDHEN and CDR2 is SYDVKM. CDR3 length: 13 amino acids. The CDR3 region is CASSLTAPGELFF. CDR3 in DNA: TGTGCCAGCAGTTTGACCGCGCCCGGGGAGCTGTTTTTT.